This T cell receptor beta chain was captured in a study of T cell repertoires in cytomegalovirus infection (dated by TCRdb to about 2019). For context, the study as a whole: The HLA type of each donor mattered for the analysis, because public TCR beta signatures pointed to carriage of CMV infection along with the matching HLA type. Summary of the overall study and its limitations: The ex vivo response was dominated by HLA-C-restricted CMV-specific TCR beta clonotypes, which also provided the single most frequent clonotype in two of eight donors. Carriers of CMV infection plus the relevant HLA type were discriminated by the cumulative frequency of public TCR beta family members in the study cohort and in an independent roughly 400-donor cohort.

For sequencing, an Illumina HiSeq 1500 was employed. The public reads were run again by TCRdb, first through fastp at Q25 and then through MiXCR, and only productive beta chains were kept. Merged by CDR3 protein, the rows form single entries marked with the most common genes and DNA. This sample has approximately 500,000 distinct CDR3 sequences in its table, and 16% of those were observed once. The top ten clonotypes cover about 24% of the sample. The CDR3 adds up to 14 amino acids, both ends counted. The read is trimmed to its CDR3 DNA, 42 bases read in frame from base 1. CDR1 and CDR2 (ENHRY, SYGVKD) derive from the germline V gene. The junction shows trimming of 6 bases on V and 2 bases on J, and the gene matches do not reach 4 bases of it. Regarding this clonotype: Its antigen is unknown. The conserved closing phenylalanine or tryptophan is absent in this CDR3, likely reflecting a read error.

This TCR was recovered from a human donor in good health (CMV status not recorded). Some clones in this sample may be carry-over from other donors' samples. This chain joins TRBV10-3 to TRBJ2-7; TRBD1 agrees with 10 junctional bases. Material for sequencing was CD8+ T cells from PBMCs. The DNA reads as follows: TGTGCCATCAGGACAGGGGGCCACCCCTACGAGCAGTACTTA. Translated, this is CAIRTGGHPYEQYL.